These 3 T cell receptor beta chains came from one sample sequenced in a study of CD8 T cells in Susac syndrome. Reverse transcription of roughly 0.5 to 1 ug RNA was performed with random hexamers. TCRdb re-derived calls from the immunoSEQ multiplex PCR reads in MiXCR, one entry per CDR3 protein. This sample has about 130,000 distinct CDR3 sequences, with approximately 96% found just once. Sequenced input: CD8+ T cells from PBMCs. The receptors here all came from a human donor with Susac syndrome.

This clonotype was seen a single time. The V gene is TRBV4-3, the J gene TRBJ2-2; 8 bases line up with TRBD1. This CDR3 contains 15 residues. Germline CDR1 LGHNA, CDR2 YSLEER. V was clipped by 5 bases and J by 6 bases; unmatched bases: 8. The CDR3 bases are TGCGCCAGCAGCGCCGGGACAGGAGGCCCCGGGGAGCTGTTTTTT. Protein: CASSAGTGGPGELFF.

The V gene is TRBV4-3, the J gene TRBJ2-1, with 7 positions matching TRBD2. CDR3 length: 18 residues. With 3 bases clipped from V and 2 bases from J, the junction kept 13 bases outside the gene matches. Germline loops: CDR1 LGHNA, CDR2 YSLEER. As DNA, the CDR3 is TGCGCCAGCAGCCAGGTAACCTCGGGACTAAAAACCTACAATGAGCAGTTCTTC. Translation gives CASSQVTSGLKTYNEQFF.

The chain couples TRBV9 to TRBJ1-2, with TRBD1 matching over 10 bases. CDR1 is SGDLS, CDR2 YYNGEE, per germline. Trimming removed 3 bases from V and 7 bases from J; junction bases left unmatched: 3. The CDR3 consists of 13 residues. CDR3 sequence: CASSAWDRGGYTF. In DNA form, the CDR3 reads TGTGCCAGCAGCGCATGGGACAGGGGTGGCTACACCTTC.